This T cell receptor (beta chain) was identified in a study of shared clonotypes between healthy human individuals. This table comes from immunoSEQ multiplex PCR, and its TCRdb copy is limited to in-frame clones, with some not included. Altogether around 2.1 million clones are present, about 92% being singletons, with the ten largest covering 1.5% to 2%. Only CD45RO-negative cells positively selected for CCR7 counted as naive CD8 cells, so terminally differentiated effector memory CD45RA+ cells were excluded. Study donors comprised healthy, HIV-negative adults devoid of recent acute infection or vaccination. The CDR3 is 12 residues long. The ends were cut back, 8 bases at V and 4 bases at J, with 11 bases in the middle. CDR1 ENHRY and CDR2 SYGVKD come from the germline V gene.

The source material was naive CD8+ T cells from PBMCs. This chain connects TRBV10-3 to TRBJ1-2, with no clear D. The receptor was isolated from a man younger than 35 in good health. Some clones in this sample may be carry-over from other donors' samples. Here the CDR3 reads CAIYGSSYGYTF. CDR3 coding DNA: TGTGCCATCTACGGCAGCAGCTATGGCTACACCTTC.